These 10 T cell receptor beta chains share one sample of origin, sequenced in a study of T cells expressing NK-cell markers. TCRdb reworked the 5' RACE reads into one entry per CDR3 protein, no DNA. The sample totals about 550,000 distinct CDR3 sequences. The source material was blood T cells: a sorted CD56 or NKG2C T cell subset, CD4+ or CD8+ T cells, or bulk PBMC T cells (not recorded which). All receptors come from a man between 18 and 35 years old in good health.

The chain employs TRBV12-3 or TRBV12-4 and TRBJ2-1; the D call from TCRdb, TRBD1, cannot be confirmed without DNA. The CDR3 covers 11 residues. CDR3: CASRSGTEQFF.

CDR3 region: CSVEGRGSGVSYNEQFF. The chain has TRBV29-1 and TRBJ2-1; TCRdb gives TRBD1 as the D gene, but with no DNA this cannot be confirmed. Germline CDR1 reads SQVTM; CDR2 reads ANQGSEA. The CDR3 sequence is 17 residues long.

The CDR3 reads CSASSGTSNTGELFF. The chain couples TRBV20-1 to TRBJ2-2; TCRdb proposes TRBD2, but this gene call is untestable without DNA. This CDR3 comprises 15 residues. Germline assignment: CDR1 DFQATT and CDR2 SNEGSKA (reference sequence).

This chain links TRBV18 with TRBJ2-2; no DNA is available, so the TRBD2 call from TCRdb remains unchecked. Germline V gene lookup returns CDR1 KGHSH and CDR2 LQKENI. The CDR3 sequence is 17 residues long. The chain's CDR3 is CASSPLAGASNTGELFF.

The chain combines TRBV7-2 with TRBJ2-7; TCRdb calls TRBD1, which cannot be checked without DNA. The V gene's germline CDR1 is SGHTA and CDR2 FQGNSA. CDR3 size: 17 residues. The CDR3 here is CASSLRTGSLLPYEQYF.

V gene TRBV12-3 or TRBV12-4 combines with J gene TRBJ1-2; checking the TCRdb D call of TRBD1 is not possible without DNA. There are 15 residues in the CDR3. CDR3 sequence reads: CASRPTGDANYGYTF.

V gene TRBV5-5 combines with J gene TRBJ2-7; the TCRdb D gene call, TRBD1, has no DNA to confirm it. The CDR3 has 15 amino acids. CDR1 and CDR2 (germline): SGHKS, YYEKEE (reference sequence). CDR3 sequence: CASSLMGLGAEEQYF.

The CDR3 sequence is CASSHYDSERADTQYF. V usage is TRBV3-1 and J usage is TRBJ2-3; TCRdb lists TRBD2, though no DNA is available to test this call. CDR3 length: 16 amino acids. The germline V gene has CDR1 LGHDT and CDR2 YNNKEL (reference sequence).

V usage is TRBV7-2 and J usage is TRBJ2-1; TCRdb returns TRBD2, unconfirmable since there is no DNA. From germline, CDR1 is SGHTA and CDR2 FQGNSA. The CDR3 loop spans 15 amino acids. The CDR3 region is CASRRSQAGADEQFF.

The rearrangement links TRBV4-2 to TRBJ2-2; with no DNA, the TCRdb D assignment of TRBD2 cannot be verified. CDR1 is LGHNA and CDR2 is YNFKEQ in the germline V gene. The CDR3 extends over 16 amino acids. This chain's CDR3 is CASSREQREDTGELFF.